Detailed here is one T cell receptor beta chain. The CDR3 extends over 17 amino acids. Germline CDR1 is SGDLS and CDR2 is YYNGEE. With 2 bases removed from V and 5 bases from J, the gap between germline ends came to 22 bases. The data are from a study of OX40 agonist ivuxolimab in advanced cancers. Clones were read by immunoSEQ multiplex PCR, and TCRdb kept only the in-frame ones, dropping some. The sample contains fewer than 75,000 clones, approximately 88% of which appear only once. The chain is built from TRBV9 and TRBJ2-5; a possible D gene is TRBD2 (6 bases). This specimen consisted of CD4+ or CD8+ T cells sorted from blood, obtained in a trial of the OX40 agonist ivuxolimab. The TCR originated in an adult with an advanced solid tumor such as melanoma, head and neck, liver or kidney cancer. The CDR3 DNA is TGTGCCAGCAGCGTGGAGAGCCTCGGAGGGCCGGGGGAGACCCAGTACTTC. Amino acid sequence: CASSVESLGGPGETQYF.